Listed below are T cell receptor beta chains from one sample, sequenced in a study of response to subunit inactivated influenza vaccine. TCRdb redid the calling of the RT-PCR reads with MiXCR, one entry per CDR3 protein. The table lists more than 400,000 distinct CDR3 sequences, roughly 11% of them singletons, with roughly 12% in the top ten. Source: PBMCs from blood, taken about 40 days after vaccination. The source of these receptors is a man aged 50-60 years who received an inactivated influenza vaccine. CDR3s include the opening cysteine and the closing phenylalanine or tryptophan. The order of the fields is J gene, D gene, clone size, V gene, CDR3 DNA, CDR3 protein. A D gene is named only where the DNA matches it firmly. Clone size appears in some rows only: once, few, many, or a class for an expanded clone.

>TRBJ2-1|.|.|TRBV20-1
TGCAGTGCTAGACCCGGACTGTATGGTGTGCAGTTCTTC
CSARPGLYGVQFF
>TRBJ2-2|.|many|TRBV29-1
TGCAGCGGCTGGGCGAACACCGGGGAGCTGTTTTTT
CSGWANTGELFF
>TRBJ2-7|.|.|TRBV7-8
TGTGCCAGCAGCCCCGGCTTCGGGAAAAGCTCCTACGAGCAGTACTTC
CASSPGFGKSSYEQYF
>TRBJ1-1|TRBD1|few|TRBV7-6
TGTGCCAGCAGCTTGACAGGGGGCGAGGTTGACACTGAAGCTTTCTTT
CASSLTGGEVDTEAFF
>TRBJ1-6|.|few|TRBV20-1
TGCAGTGCCCCAGTACCGGGGGCCTCCTATAATTCACCCCTCCACTTT
CSAPVPGASYNSPLHF
>TRBJ2-7|.|.|TRBV13
TGTGCCAGCGGCCTCATGATGGGAGCAGGGGGGGTCTACGAGCAGTACTTC
CASGLMMGAGGVYEQYF
>TRBJ2-7|TRBD2|once|TRBV20-1
TGCAGTGCTAGGCCCCTAGCGGGAGCTTCCTACGAGCAGTACTTC
CSARPLAGASYEQYF
>TRBJ1-2|.|.|TRBV7-9
TGTGCCAGGGGGAGATTAGAACGGGGCTACACCTTC
CARGRLERGYTF
>TRBJ1-1|.|many|TRBV6-5
TGTGCCAGCAGTTACTCCACAGAGAACACTGAAGCTTTCTTT
CASSYSTENTEAFF
>TRBJ2-1|.|.|TRBV4-2
TGTGCCAGCAGCCCTGGGACCGTCCATGATTACAATGAGCAGTTCTTC
CASSPGTVHDYNEQFF
>TRBJ1-2|TRBD1|many|TRBV7-2
TGTGCCAGCAGCTTAGACAGGGGCCTCTATGGCTACACCTTC
CASSLDRGLYGYTF
>TRBJ2-1|.|.|TRBV4-1
TGCGCCAGCAGCCAAGTCGGCGGCTCGGGACACATGCAAAACAATGAGCAGTTCTTC
CASSQVGGSGHMQNNEQFF
>TRBJ2-7|.|.|TRBV4-1
TGCGCCAGCAGCCAAGAAGAGTTCAGGGGATTGAGGGAGCAGTACTTC
CASSQEEFRGLREQYF
>TRBJ2-5|.|.|TRBV5-1
TGCGCCAGCAGCGTGACGCCGCTCCAAGAGACCCAGTACTTC
CASSVTPLQETQYF
>TRBJ2-5|.|.|TRBV18
TGTGCCAGCTCACCTGTTAGTACCAACATGGTAGTCACCCAGTACTTC
CASSPVSTNMVVTQYF
>TRBJ2-1|.|.|TRBV20-1
TGCAGTGCTAGAGGACGGAGGGCGGGCTCCTACAATGAGCAGTTCTTC
CSARGRRAGSYNEQFF
>TRBJ2-5|TRBD1|many|TRBV28
TGTGCCAGCAGAAGGACAGGGTCGGAGACCCAGTACTTC
CASRRTGSETQYF
>TRBJ2-1|.|.|TRBV29-1
TGCAGCGCCGGGGACCTTTCCAATTTCAGGGTGAATAATGAGCAGTTCTTC
CSAGDLSNFRVNNEQFF
>TRBJ1-5|.|.|TRBV19
TGTGCCAGTAGTCGCGGGACCGGACTTGGCTATCAGCCCCAGCATTTT
CASSRGTGLGYQPQHF
>TRBJ2-5|.|.|TRBV6-1
TGTGCCAGCAAGGGCTCGCAAGTAGGGGAGACCCAGTACTTC
CASKGSQVGETQYF
>TRBJ2-1|TRBD2|few|TRBV29-1
TGCAGCGTTGAGGGCAGACTAGCGGACAATGAGCAGTTCTTC
CSVEGRLADNEQFF
>TRBJ2-5|.|few|TRBV5-6
TGTGCCAGCAGCTTATATGACGAGGACTTCCAAGAGACCCAGTACTTC
CASSLYDEDFQETQYF
>TRBJ2-3|.|few|TRBV21-1
TGTGCCAGCAGCAGAATGACAGGGCGAGTTGGAGATACGCAGTATTTT
CASSRMTGRVGDTQYF
>TRBJ2-1|TRBD2|few|TRBV20-1
TGCAGTGCTAGAGGCGGTAGCGGGATCTACAATGAGCAGTTCTTC
CSARGGSGIYNEQFF
>TRBJ1-1|.|once|TRBV19
TGTGCCAGTAGTATGACCACAGCGAGACTGAACACTGAAGCTTTCTTT
CASSMTTARLNTEAFF
>TRBJ2-1|.|.|TRBV5-1
TGCGCCAGCAGCTTGGACGGCAACAATGAGCAGTTCTTC
CASSLDGNNEQFF
>TRBJ2-3|.|many|TRBV5-1
TGCGCCAGCAGCTCGATGGGGAAAACAGATACGCAGTATTTT
CASSSMGKTDTQYF
>TRBJ2-7|.|many|TRBV20-1
TGCAGTGCTACCCTGGGCGGGTTAGTACCTGGGCAGTACTTC
CSATLGGLVPGQYF
>TRBJ2-1|TRBD2|few|TRBV5-1
TGCGCCAGCAGCACCGGGGAGGGAGTCTATGAGCAGTTCTTC
CASSTGEGVYEQFF
>TRBJ1-5|TRBD1|few|TRBV29-1
TGCAGCGTATCAGGGGGGGCGGGCAATCAGCCCCAGCATTTT
CSVSGGAGNQPQHF
>TRBJ2-1|.|many|TRBV9
TGTGCCAGCAGCCCTCACCCTAATGAGCAGTTCTTC
CASSPHPNEQFF
>TRBJ2-7|TRBD1|many|TRBV29-1
TGCAGCGTTGATGCGGGGACAGGGGCTTACGAGCAGTACTTC
CSVDAGTGAYEQYF
>TRBJ2-5|.|many|TRBV15
TGTGCCACCCAGGCAGACCTCCAAGAGACCCAGTACTTC
CATQADLQETQYF
>TRBJ2-2|TRBD1|few|TRBV28
TGTGCCAGCAGTTTCTGGGACAGGGGGCGATCCGTTGACACCGGGGAGCTGTTTTTT
CASSFWDRGRSVDTGELFF
>TRBJ1-2|TRBD1|.|TRBV10-2
TGCGCCAGCAGTGAGAATAAGGGACAGAACTATGGCTACACCTTC
CASSENKGQNYGYTF
>TRBJ2-3|.|few|TRBV4-3
TGCGCCAGCAGCCAAGAGGCGGGGACTGGCACAGATACGCAGTATTTT
CASSQEAGTGTDTQYF
>TRBJ2-3|.|.|TRBV9
TGTGCCAGCAGCGTAGCGGCAGCCCCCCGGCAGTATTTT
CASSVAAAPRQYF
>TRBJ1-1|TRBD1|.|TRBV4-3
TGCGCCAGCAGCAACCGACAGGGGGATGAAGCTTTCTTT
CASSNRQGDEAFF
>TRBJ1-1|TRBD1|.|TRBV6-5
TGTGCCAGCAGTTTCAACCGGGACAGGGGGACTGAAGCTTTCTTT
CASSFNRDRGTEAFF
>TRBJ2-1|.|.|TRBV24-1
TGTGCCACCAGTGCCCCATCGGGACTTAGTGATGAGCAGTTCTTC
CATSAPSGLSDEQFF
>TRBJ2-7|TRBD2|.|TRBV4-2
TGTGCCAGCAGCCAAGATGAGGGACTACGCGAGCAGTACTTC
CASSQDEGLREQYF
>TRBJ2-1|TRBD2|few|TRBV6-1
TGTGCCAGCAGTGAACGGCGGGGGACCTCCTACAATGAGCAGTTCTTC
CASSERRGTSYNEQFF
>TRBJ2-1|TRBD2|few|TRBV6-2/TRBV6-3
TGTGCCAGCACCCGAAGGGGACTAGCGGTCAATGAGCAGTTCTTC
CASTRRGLAVNEQFF
>TRBJ2-7|.|few|TRBV4-2
TGTGCCAGCAGCCAAGCGGCTGACTACGAGCAGTACTTC
CASSQAADYEQYF
>TRBJ2-3|.|.|TRBV5-1
TGCGCCAGCAAGCTTGGAGGGATTCAAGATACGCAGTATTTT
CASKLGGIQDTQYF
>TRBJ2-5|TRBD2|.|TRBV4-3
TGCGCCAGCAGCCAAGATGCGGGGGGGCTCGAAGAGACCCAGTACTTC
CASSQDAGGLEETQYF
>TRBJ2-3|.|few|TRBV7-8
TGTGCCAGCACCTTACTCCCTCGTGTCACAGATACGCAGTATTTT
CASTLLPRVTDTQYF
>TRBJ2-3|TRBD2|many|TRBV20-1
TGCAGTGTGCTGGTGGGACTAGCGGGGGGGTACCGCACAGATACGCAGTATTTT
CSVLVGLAGGYRTDTQYF